The 30 T cell receptor beta chains listed next were all sequenced from one sample in a study of blood T cell repertoires in COVID-19. The table came from immunoSEQ multiplex PCR; TCRdb's copy has only in-frame clones and leaves some out. This sample yields 100,000 to 150,000 clones, of which approximately 90% are seen a single time; around a tenth belongs to the top ten. Sequences were obtained from peripheral blood. All receptors derive from a man aged 45-60 years with acute or convalescent COVID-19.

The chain couples TRBV28 to TRBJ2-3; 8 bases match TRBD1. Germline values: CDR1 MDHEN, CDR2 SYDVKM. The CDR3 is 15 residues long. Unmatched junction bases numbered 10, after V lost 6 bases and J lost 5 bases. The DNA of the CDR3 is TGTGCCAGCAGCACCCAACAGGGGGGCTTAGATACGCAGTATTTT. It specifies CASSTQQGGLDTQYF.

This clone appeared a single time. V usage is TRBV12-3 or TRBV12-4 and J usage is TRBJ1-2, with a possible D match to TRBD1 (6 bases). The CDR3 runs to 13 residues. V was trimmed by 5 bases and J by 8 bases, leaving 15 bases between them. CDR3 region: CASSPDRWLGYTF. In DNA form, the CDR3 reads TGTGCCAGCAGTCCAGACAGGTGGTTGGGCTACACCTTC.

The rearrangement joins TRBV6-6 to TRBJ1-2; 7 nucleotides align to TRBD1. CDR3 length: 14 residues. Per the germline V gene, CDR1 is MNHNY and CDR2 is SVGAGI (reference sequence). With 0 bases clipped from V and 7 bases from J, the junction kept 5 bases outside the gene matches. In DNA form, the CDR3 reads TGTGCCAGCAGTTACTCCACAGGGGCTCGTGGCTACACCTTC. It is translated as CASSYSTGARGYTF.

This clone was seen only once. This chain connects TRBV5-1 to TRBJ2-1, with 7 bases that match TRBD2. Germline lookup yields CDR1 SGHRS and CDR2 YFSETQ. The junction had 12 bases not matched to a gene; V was cut back by 5 bases and J by 4 bases. The CDR3 runs to 16 residues. CDR3 sequence reads: CASRRAAGREYNEQFF. CDR3 DNA: TGCGCCAGCAGGCGGGCAGCGGGGCGAGAATACAATGAGCAGTTCTTC.

V is TRBV4-2 and J is TRBJ1-2; perhaps TRBD1 as D (5 bases). Trimming removed 3 bases from V and 2 bases from J, with 16 bases in between. This CDR3 is 16 amino acids long. Per the germline V gene, CDR1 is LGHNA and CDR2 is YNFKEQ. The CDR3 bases are TGTGCCAGCAGCCAGTTACCGGGCAGGGTGAACTATGGCTACACCTTC. Translating it yields CASSQLPGRVNYGYTF.

The J gene is TRBJ2-1, the V gene TRBV3-1 (or the pseudogene TRBV3-2); the match to TRBD2 covers 12 bases. V shed 3 bases and J 0 bases; nucleotides not matched to a gene: 3. Looked up from germline, CDR1 is LGHDT and CDR2 is YNNKEL (reference sequence). This CDR3 spans 17 amino acids. The CDR3 reads CASSHVTSGSSYNEQFF. The CDR3 region has the DNA TGTGCCAGCAGCCATGTGACTAGCGGGAGCTCCTACAATGAGCAGTTCTTC.

DNA of the CDR3: TGTGCCACCAGTGATCCTAGTGATTCCTACAATGAGCAGTTCTTC. It translates to CATSDPSDSYNEQFF. This rearrangement joins TRBV24-1 to TRBJ2-1; D not certain. V was trimmed by 3 bases and J by 1 base, leaving 9 bases between them. CDR1 KGHDR and CDR2 SFDVKD come from the germline V gene. The CDR3 is 15 residues long.

CDR3 amino acids: CASSRLGTGGNTIYF. DNA for the CDR3: TGTGCCAGCAGCCGCCTCGGGACAGGAGGAAACACCATATATTTT. The chain couples TRBV3-1 (or the pseudogene TRBV3-2) to TRBJ1-3; 8 bases map to TRBD1. Germline assignment: CDR1 LGHDT and CDR2 YNNKEL (reference sequence). CDR3 length: 15 residues. Losses at the gene ends were 4 bases for V and 4 bases for J; bases not matched to a gene: 6.

This chain connects TRBV6-5 to TRBJ2-1; no firm D call. Per germline, CDR1 MNHEY and CDR2 SVGAGI. Trimming removed 6 bases at V and 4 bases at J, with 10 bases between. The CDR3 spans 13 residues. The CDR3 protein is CASSPTGYNEQFF. DNA for the CDR3: TGTGCCAGCAGCCCAACCGGGTACAATGAGCAGTTCTTC.

This chain connects TRBV30 to TRBJ1-2; D not resolved. Germline values: CDR1 GTSNPN, CDR2 SVGIG (reference sequence). This CDR3 has 14 residues. Trimming cost V 2 bases and J 7 bases, with 17 bases left between them. The CDR3: CAWSILQTSLGYTF. CDR3 coding DNA: TGTGCCTGGAGTATCCTACAGACCTCTCTTGGCTACACCTTC.

The V and J genes are TRBV6-1 and TRBJ2-7, with D unresolved. CDR3 length: 14 amino acids. Deletions cut 3 bases from V and 5 bases from J, with 14 bases between. Germline V gene sequence: CDR1 MNHNS, CDR2 SASEGT. The CDR3 nucleotides read TGTGCCAGCAGTGAGTACGGAGCCGTCCACGAGCAGTACTTC. It specifies CASSEYGAVHEQYF.

This clone was observed a single time. The chain combines TRBV30 with TRBJ2-1; a possible D gene is TRBD1 (6 bases). CDR3 size: 11 residues. The V end was cut by 2 bases, the J end by 12 bases, with 11 bases between. CDR1 is GTSNPN, CDR2 SVGIG, per germline (reference sequence). The CDR3 DNA follows: TGTGCCTGGAGTCTGGGGGCTCGGCAGTTCTTC. Amino acids: CAWSLGARQFF.

J is TRBJ1-1 and V is TRBV28; D might be TRBD1 (6 bases). Trimming cost V 3 bases and J 6 bases, with 8 bases left between them. Germline V lookup: CDR1 MDHEN, CDR2 SYDVKM. The CDR3 extends over 12 amino acids. The CDR3 loop is CASSFPGAEAFF. The CDR3 nucleotides read TGTGCCAGCAGTTTCCCAGGGGCTGAAGCTTTCTTT. Combining the CDR3 with reference TRBV28 and TRBJ1-1 gives the whole variable domain DVKVTQSSRYLVKRTGEKVFLECVQDMDHENMFWYRQDPGLGLRLIYFSYDVKMKEKGDIPEGYSVSREKKERFSLILESASTNQTSMYLCASSFPGAEAFFGQGTRLTVV.

The chain is built from TRBV7-8 and TRBJ2-7; the D gene is possibly TRBD2 (6 bases). Germline CDR1 is SGHVS and CDR2 is FQNEAQ. The V end lost 5 bases, the J end lost 9 bases, and 11 bases lay between the germline ends. This CDR3 is built from 11 residues. CDR3 loop: CASSPGTWQYF. In DNA form, the CDR3 reads TGTGCCAGCAGCCCAGGGACTTGGCAGTACTTC.

V gene TRBV7-2 combines with J gene TRBJ1-1; D may be TRBD1 (6 bases). The ends were cut back, 3 bases at V and 4 bases at J, with 12 bases in the middle. Germline V gene lookup returns CDR1 SGHTA and CDR2 FQGNSA. The CDR3 covers 14 residues. The CDR3: CASSFQGGPTEAFF. The CDR3, as DNA: TGTGCCAGCAGCTTCCAAGGGGGACCCACTGAAGCTTTCTTT.

The genes are TRBV7-9 and TRBJ2-3; 10 bases agree with TRBD2. The CDR3 runs 16 residues. CDR1 and CDR2 (germline): SEHNR, FQNEAQ (reference sequence). V lost 5 bases, J lost 0 bases, and 5 bases stayed unmatched. Written as DNA, the CDR3 is TGTGCCAGCAGCCCGGGACTAGCGTCTAGCACAGATACGCAGTATTTT. Its translation: CASSPGLASSTDTQYF.

The chain couples TRBV3-1 (or the pseudogene TRBV3-2) to TRBJ2-1; D may be TRBD1 (6 bases). Germline V gene lookup returns CDR1 LGHDT and CDR2 YNNKEL (reference sequence). There are 16 residues in the CDR3. Trimming removed 3 bases from V and 3 bases from J, with 15 bases in between. DNA for the CDR3: TGTGCCAGCAGCCATCGGGACATACGGGGCTACAATGAGCAGTTCTTC. Protein product: CASSHRDIRGYNEQFF.

This clone occurred once. The chain links TRBV2 to TRBJ1-1, with a tentative D call TRBD1 (5 bases). This CDR3 is 14 amino acids long. Germline-derived CDR1 and CDR2 are SNHLY and FYNNEI. The ends were cut back, 6 bases at V and 4 bases at J, with 15 bases in the middle. The CDR3 DNA follows: TGTGCCAGCAGAAATCGTGGGGGACTCACTGAAGCTTTCTTT. It specifies CASRNRGGLTEAFF.

For this clone: This specimen includes other DNA sequences encoding the same CDR3. The chain couples TRBV2 to TRBJ1-2; D perhaps matches TRBD1 (5 bases). This CDR3 has 13 residues. Germline V gives CDR1 SNHLY, CDR2 FYNNEI. The V end lost 6 bases, the J end lost 2 bases, and 10 bases lay between the germline ends. This CDR3 reads CASRETVNYGYTF. The CDR3 nucleotides are TGTGCCAGCAGGGAGACAGTGAACTATGGCTACACCTTC.

The chain couples TRBV18 to TRBJ1-3, with 9 bases aligning to TRBD1. Germline CDR1 is KGHSH and CDR2 is LQKENI. V shed 5 bases, J shed 7 bases, and the junction held 6 bases outside the gene matches. This CDR3 spans 14 amino acids. The CDR3, as DNA: TGTGCCAGCTCATCGGGACAGGGAGAGAACACCATATATTTT. Protein product: CASSSGQGENTIYF.

Only a few counts were recorded for this clone. V and J are TRBV19 and TRBJ1-6, with 8 bases lining up with TRBD1. V shed 6 bases, J shed 7 bases, and the junction held 14 bases outside the gene matches. Germline-derived CDR1 and CDR2 are LNHDA and SQIVND (reference sequence). The CDR3 is made up of 17 amino acids. DNA for the CDR3: TGTGCCAGTAGCATACCCCGGCGGGGACAGGTCAATTCACCCCTCCACTTT. Translated: CASSIPRRGQVNSPLHF. Supplemented by reference TRBV19 and TRBJ1-6, the full variable domain reads DGGITQSPKYLFRKEGQNVTLSCEQNLNHDAMYWYRQDPGQGLRLIYYSQIVNDFQKGDIAEGYSVSREKKESFPLTVTSAQKNPTAFYLCASSIPRRGQVNSPLHFGNGTRLTVT.

CDR3 sequence reads: CASSLLLAGGQETQYF. As DNA, the CDR3 is TGCGCCAGCAGCTTGTTGTTAGCGGGGGGGCAAGAGACCCAGTACTTC. The V gene is TRBV5-1, the J gene TRBJ2-5; 11 bases map to TRBD2. CDR3 length: 16 residues. In germline, CDR1 is SGHRS, CDR2 YFSETQ. The trim removed 1 base at V and 2 bases at J, leaving 4 bases unmatched.

The chain combines TRBV28 with TRBJ1-2, with 7 bases that match TRBD1. There are 17 residues in the CDR3. In germline, CDR1 is MDHEN, CDR2 SYDVKM. Trimming took 7 bases from V and 5 from J; bases not matched to a gene: 19. CDR3 sequence: CASNRGRGSPRGYGYTF. The CDR3 DNA sequence: TGTGCCAGCAATCGGGGCAGGGGGAGTCCCCGGGGGTATGGCTACACCTTC.

This chain connects TRBV19 to TRBJ1-2; tentative D call: TRBD1 (5 bases). The CDR3 is 13 residues long. Germline values: CDR1 LNHDA, CDR2 SQIVND (reference sequence). V lost 9 bases, J lost 2 bases, and 13 bases lay in between. The CDR3 sequence: CASRSNRNYGYTF. The CDR3 bases are TGTGCCAGCCGAAGCAACAGGAACTATGGCTACACCTTC.

V usage is TRBV19 and J usage is TRBJ1-2; maybe TRBD1 (6 bases). Trimming pared 7 bases from V and 7 bases from J, leaving 22 bases between. Germline V gene sequence: CDR1 LNHDA, CDR2 SQIVND (reference sequence). The CDR3 is 15 residues long. This chain's CDR3 is CASMNRAKVSAGYTF. The CDR3 bases are TGTGCCAGTATGAACAGGGCGAAAGTAAGCGCTGGCTACACCTTC.

The J gene is TRBJ1-1, the V gene TRBV10-3, with TRBD1 identical over 8 bases. Germline V gene data show CDR1 as ENHRY and CDR2 as SYGVKD. Unmatched junction bases numbered 13, after V lost 6 bases and J lost 7 bases. The CDR3 length is 15 residues. As DNA, the CDR3 is TGTGCCATCAGCCCCGTGTTACAGGGGGTTAGTGAAGCTTTCTTT. This codes for CAISPVLQGVSEAFF.

The CDR3 is CASSLDRYQPQHF. In DNA, the CDR3 is TGCGCCAGCAGCTTGGACAGATATCAGCCCCAGCATTTT. The rearrangement joins TRBV5-1 to TRBJ1-5; D remains unclear. The CDR3 extends over 13 amino acids. Germline V gene sequence: CDR1 SGHRS, CDR2 YFSETQ. The germline V and J ends were trimmed by 0 bases and 5 bases, with 6 bases remaining between them.

This rearrangement joins TRBV15 to TRBJ1-5, with TRBD1 identical over 7 bases. Trimming removed 5 bases from V and 3 bases from J; junction bases left unmatched: 7. This CDR3 is 15 amino acids long. The V gene's germline CDR1 is LNHNV and CDR2 YYDKDF (reference sequence). CDR3 sequence reads: CATSRHEGANQPQHF. The CDR3 DNA follows: TGTGCCACCAGCCGCCATGAGGGGGCCAATCAGCCCCAGCATTTT.

The chain uses TRBV9 and TRBJ1-1, with 12 bases fitting TRBD1. Germline-derived CDR1 and CDR2 are SGDLS and YYNGEE. Trimming cost V 2 bases and J 6 bases; bases outside gene matches: 5. This CDR3 spans 15 amino acids. CDR3 DNA: TGTGCCAGCAGCGTCGAGGGGACAGGGGGCTCTGAAGCTTTCTTT. Encoded protein: CASSVEGTGGSEAFF.

The chain is built from TRBV2 and TRBJ2-5; the match to TRBD1 covers 8 bases. The CDR3 has 13 amino acids. CDR1 and CDR2 from the germline V gene are SNHLY and FYNNEI. Unmatched junction bases numbered 5, after V lost 7 bases and J lost 4 bases. CDR3 in DNA: TGTGCCAGCATCAGAGACAGGGGAGAGACCCAGTACTTC. Protein product: CASIRDRGETQYF.